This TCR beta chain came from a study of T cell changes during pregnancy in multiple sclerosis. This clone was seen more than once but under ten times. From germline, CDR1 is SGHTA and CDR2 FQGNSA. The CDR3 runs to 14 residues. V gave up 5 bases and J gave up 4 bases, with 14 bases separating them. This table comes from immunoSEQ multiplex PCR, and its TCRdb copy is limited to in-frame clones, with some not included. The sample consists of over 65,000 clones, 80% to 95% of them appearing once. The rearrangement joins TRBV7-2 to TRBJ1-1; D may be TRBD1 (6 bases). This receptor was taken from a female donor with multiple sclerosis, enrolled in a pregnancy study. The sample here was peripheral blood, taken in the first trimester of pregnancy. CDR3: CASSQQGTITEAFF. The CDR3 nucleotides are TGTGCCAGCAGCCAACAGGGAACTATCACTGAAGCTTTCTTT.